This T cell receptor beta chain was retrieved from a study of blood T cells in healthy people across ages. Through a sample-barcoded 5' primer and a J-beta primer mix, a second PCR was run for roughly 6 to 11 cycles. MiXCR was run by TCRdb on the 5' RACE reads, yielding one entry per CDR3 protein. The sample holds roughly 1.9 million distinct CDR3 sequences, approximately 40% seen once. This clonotype has more than one count but fewer than ten. This CDR3 is 13 amino acids long. Trimming cost V 1 base and J 6 bases, with 7 bases left between them. Germline values: CDR1 SGHTA, CDR2 FQGNSA. The TCR sequence derives from a human donor in good health. Sample: blood. The J gene is TRBJ2-1, the V gene TRBV7-2; D is perhaps TRBD2 (5 bases). The CDR3: CASSLGTRNEQFF. In DNA form, the CDR3 reads TGTGCCAGCAGCTTAGGGACTCGCAATGAGCAGTTCTTC.